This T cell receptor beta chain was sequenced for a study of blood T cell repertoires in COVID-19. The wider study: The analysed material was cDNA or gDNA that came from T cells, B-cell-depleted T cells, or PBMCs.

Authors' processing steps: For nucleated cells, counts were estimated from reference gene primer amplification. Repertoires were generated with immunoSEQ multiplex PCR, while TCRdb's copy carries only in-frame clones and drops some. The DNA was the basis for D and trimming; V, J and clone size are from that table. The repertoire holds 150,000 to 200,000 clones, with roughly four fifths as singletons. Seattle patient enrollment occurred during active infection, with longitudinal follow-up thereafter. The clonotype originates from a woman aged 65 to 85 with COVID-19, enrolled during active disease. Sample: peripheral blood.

Here the CDR3 DNA reads TGTGCCAGCAGCTTAGGCAGGTTGAATGAAAAACTGTTTTTT. It specifies CASSLGRLNEKLFF. The chain joins TRBV7-2 to TRBJ1-4; no clear D. The germline V gene has CDR1 SGHTA and CDR2 FQGNSA. The CDR3 runs 14 residues. V lost 1 base to trimming and J lost 5 bases, with 8 bases between them. The entire variable domain, with the rest obtained from reference TRBV7-2 and TRBJ1-4, is as follows: GAGVSQSPSNKVTEKGKDVELRCDPISGHTALYWYRQSLGQGLEFLIYFQGNSAPDKSGLPSDRFSAERTGGSVSTLTIQRTQQEDSAVYLCASSLGRLNEKLFFGSGTQLSVL.